The clone carrying this T cell receptor (beta chain) was seen at least ten times. Its antigen is still unknown. The donors, healthy Caucasians from Russia, were aged roughly 6 to 100. Peripheral blood samples of 9 to 10 milliliters were drawn from each donor. This entry comes from a study of blood T cells in healthy people across ages. General study results and limits: Both naive CD4+ cell counts and diversity were greater in long-lived donors than in aged donors. A roughly linear fall in TCR beta diversity per million T cells was seen with increasing age.

The authors ran a second PCR of about 6 to 12 cycles using a sample-barcoded 5' primer and a J-beta primer mix. A single record per CDR3 protein comes from TCRdb applying MiXCR to the 5' RACE reads. The sample lists around 870,000 distinct CDR3 sequences; under 30% were seen once. CDR1 and CDR2 (germline): SGHRS, YFSETQ. The CDR3 is 12 amino acids. Trimming left V 1 base short and J 9 bases short, with 8 bases between. V gene TRBV5-1 combines with J gene TRBJ2-1; no clear D. This sequence originates from a woman older than 75 in good health. Input material: blood. The CDR3 nucleotides read TGCGCCAGCAGCTTGAGTAAGGTTGAGCAGTTCTTC. As protein: CASSLSKVEQFF.